Presented here are 12 T cell receptor beta chains from one specimen sequenced in a study of beta chain features in type 1 diabetes. Findings and limits, study-wide: All four CD4+ subsets of Type 1 diabetes patients contained TCRB CDR3s that were moderately but significantly shorter.

Expressed TCRB transcripts got sequenced, as all isolated RNA was reverse transcribed. Libraries were prepared by immunoSEQ multiplex PCR; TCRdb keeps only in-frame clonotypes and omits some of them. The repertoire holds hundreds of thousands of clones, with 9.5% to 13% as singletons. These receptors lack a known antigen. The material sequenced was naive CD4+ T cells from blood. Source of these receptors: a man between 25 and 39 years old with type 1 diabetes.

This chain links TRBV4-2 with TRBJ1-2; tentative D call: TRBD1 (6 bases). Germline V gene lookup returns CDR1 LGHNA and CDR2 YNFKEQ. There are 15 residues in the CDR3. The V end lost 4 bases, the J end lost 0 bases, and 12 bases lay between the germline ends. CDR3 protein: CASSPSGTPNYGYTF. In nucleotides, the CDR3 is TGTGCCAGCAGCCCATCAGGGACACCTAACTATGGCTACACCTTC.

The chain uses TRBV28 and TRBJ2-5; TRBD1 is a possible D gene (5 bases). The CDR3 length is 16 residues. Trimming removed 3 bases at V and 1 base at J, with 15 bases between. Germline assignment: CDR1 MDHEN and CDR2 SYDVKM. CDR3 amino acids: CASSFNRQAAQETQYF. DNA for the CDR3: TGTGCCAGCAGTTTCAACAGGCAGGCGGCCCAAGAGACCCAGTACTTC.

CDR3 protein: CVAGEWNTGELFF. The CDR3 DNA is TGTGTCGCCGGGGAGTGGAACACCGGGGAGCTGTTTTTT. The chain carries TRBV7-2 and TRBJ2-2; D may be TRBD2 (5 bases). The CDR3 contains 13 residues. Germline V gives CDR1 SGHTA, CDR2 FQGNSA. The complete variable domain, with remaining parts taken from reference TRBV7-2 and TRBJ2-2, reads GAGVSQSPSNKVTEKGKDVELRCDPISGHTALYWYRQSLGQGLEFLIYFQGNSAPDKSGLPSDRFSAERTGGSVSTLTIQRTQQEDSAVYLCVAGEWNTGELFFGEGSRLTVL.

This clone appeared a few times. The chain employs TRBV7-2 and TRBJ2-5, with TRBD1 matching 8 bases. With 3 bases clipped from V and 3 bases from J, the junction kept 0 bases outside the gene matches. CDR1 SGHTA and CDR2 FQGNSA come from the germline V gene. The CDR3 covers 13 residues. Here the CDR3 reads CASSLTGEETQYF. CDR3 nucleotides: TGTGCCAGCAGCTTGACAGGGGAAGAGACCCAGTACTTC.

This clone has just a few counts. This chain links TRBV6-5 with TRBJ2-7, with D uncertain. CDR1 is MNHEY, CDR2 SVGAGI, per germline. The CDR3 is made up of 15 amino acids. Trimming left V 0 bases short and J 4 bases short, with 13 bases between. The CDR3 here is CASSYSPNPLYEQYF. In DNA, the CDR3 is TGTGCCAGCAGTTACTCGCCCAACCCCCTATACGAGCAGTACTTC.

This clone was seen a single time. This CDR3 reads CASSPPGTGGTGELFF. CDR3 DNA: TGTGCCAGCAGTCCCCCTGGGACAGGCGGAACCGGGGAGCTGTTTTTT. This sequence joins TRBV6-6 and TRBJ2-2; 8 bases align to TRBD1. V lost 5 bases and J lost 5; bases outside the gene matches: 10. This CDR3 spans 16 amino acids. Germline values: CDR1 MNHNY, CDR2 SVGAGI (reference sequence).

The chain links TRBV2 to TRBJ1-1; maybe TRBD1 (5 bases). Germline-derived CDR1 and CDR2 are SNHLY and FYNNEI. V lost 1 base, J lost 11 bases, and 14 bases lay in between. The CDR3 loop spans 13 amino acids. The CDR3: CASSEGRDRRAFF. CDR3 in DNA: TGTGCCAGCAGTGAAGGCAGGGATCGTCGGGCTTTCTTT. The complete variable domain, with remaining parts taken from reference TRBV2 and TRBJ1-1, reads EPEVTQTPSHQVTQMGQEVILRCVPISNHLYFYWYRQILGQKVEFLVSFYNNEISEKSEIFDDQFSVERPDGSNFTLKIRSTKLEDSAMYFCASSEGRDRRAFFGQGTRLTVV.

The rearrangement uses TRBV12-5 and TRBJ2-3; D is ambiguous. Germline-derived CDR1 and CDR2 are LGHNT and FRNRAP. This CDR3 comprises 13 residues. Trimming pared 3 bases from V and 8 bases from J, leaving 12 bases between. CDR3: CASGFPSEVTQYF. Here the CDR3 DNA reads TGTGCTAGTGGTTTCCCCTCCGAGGTTACGCAGTATTTT.

V is TRBV4-2 and J is TRBJ1-5; no clear D. Trimming removed 3 bases from V and 0 bases from J, with 6 bases in between. This CDR3 spans 14 amino acids. CDR1 and CDR2 from the germline V gene are LGHNA and YNFKEQ. CDR3 amino acids: CASSQSSSNQPQHF. CDR3 nucleotide sequence: TGTGCCAGCAGCCAGTCCAGTAGCAATCAGCCCCAGCATTTT.

A few counts support this clone. The chain joins TRBV19 to TRBJ1-3, with TRBD1 as a possible D gene (5 bases). Trimming removed 8 bases from V and 7 bases from J, with 6 bases in between. The CDR3 consists of 10 residues. CDR1 LNHDA and CDR2 SQIVND come from the germline V gene (reference sequence). CDR3 sequence (DNA): TGTGCCAGTGGGGCGAACACCATATATTTT. Translating it yields CASGANTIYF.

The V call is TRBV30, the J call TRBJ2-1, with 10 bases aligning to TRBD1. The V segment lost 0 bases and the J segment 4 bases; nucleotides outside the gene matches: 6. Per germline, CDR1 GTSNPN and CDR2 SVGIG (reference sequence). This CDR3 contains 16 residues. The CDR3 DNA follows: TGTGCCTGGAGTGTTTGGGGGGGACAGGGGTACAATGAGCAGTTCTTC. Its translation: CAWSVWGGQGYNEQFF.

This chain uses TRBV4-1 with TRBJ1-2, with D perhaps TRBD1 (6 bases). V gave up 4 bases and J gave up 6 bases, with 15 bases separating them. Germline CDR1 and CDR2: MGHRA and YSYEKL. The CDR3 runs 14 residues. CDR3 residues: CASSPHQGKDGYTF. As DNA, the CDR3 is TGCGCCAGCAGCCCCCATCAGGGGAAGGATGGCTACACCTTC.